This is a list of T cell receptor beta chains from one sample in a study of identical twins. MiXCR was run by TCRdb on the 5' RACE reads, yielding one entry per CDR3 protein. The repertoire holds 550,000 to 700,000 distinct CDR3 sequences, with 21% as singletons. These data were also filed under a second study, of T cells expressing NK-cell markers.

The sample taken for sequencing was PBMCs. The receptors here all came from a woman aged 18-35 years in good health. Each CDR3 is given with its conserved first and last residue. Each record gives: clone size, V gene, J gene, D gene, CDR3 protein, CDR3 DNA. The D gene is left open where the match is weak. The listing skips clone size in some rows; elsewhere it reads once, few, many or a size class.

>few|TRBV5-6|TRBJ2-7|NA
CASSSDTFYEQYF
TGTGCCAGCAGCTCCGACACTTTTTACGAGCAGTACTTC
>many|TRBV12-3/TRBV12-4|TRBJ2-3|NA
CASRRGYGTDTQYF
TGTGCCAGCAGGAGGGGTTATGGCACAGATACGCAGTATTTT
>NA|TRBV3-1|TRBJ2-1|TRBD2
CASSHTSASYNEQFF
TGTGCCAGCAGTCATACTAGCGCTTCCTACAATGAGCAGTTCTTC
>few|TRBV20-1|TRBJ1-2|NA
CSAPLRAGYTF
TGCAGTGCCCCCTTGAGGGCTGGCTACACCTTC
>many|TRBV20-1|TRBJ2-3|TRBD2
CSAGTSGPDTQYF
TGCAGTGCCGGGACTAGCGGTCCAGATACGCAGTATTTT
>NA|TRBV19|TRBJ2-1|NA
CASSILPTYNEQFF
TGTGCCAGTAGTATTCTCCCAACCTACAATGAGCAGTTCTTC
>many|TRBV29-1|TRBJ2-5|NA
CSVDRGGETQYF
TGCAGCGTTGATCGTGGGGGAGAGACCCAGTACTTC
>many|TRBV10-3|TRBJ2-2|TRBD2
CAISGGLANTGELFF
TGTGCCATCAGTGGGGGACTAGCGAACACCGGGGAGCTGTTTTTT
>many|TRBV15|TRBJ2-3|NA
CATSRESDTQYF
TGTGCCACCAGCAGAGAATCAGATACGCAGTATTTT
>NA|TRBV20-1|TRBJ2-2|TRBD1
CSARDWTGTGELFF
TGCAGTGCTAGAGATTGGACAGGGACCGGGGAGCTGTTTTTT
>NA|TRBV11-3|TRBJ2-7|TRBD1
CASSYPETGGYEQYF
TGTGCCAGCTCCTACCCCGAGACAGGGGGCTACGAGCAGTACTTC
>few|TRBV29-1|TRBJ2-2|NA
CSMRTGYTGELFF
TGCAGCATGAGGACGGGGTACACCGGGGAGCTGTTTTTT
>few|TRBV12-3/TRBV12-4|TRBJ2-6|NA
CAVGYASGANVLTF
TGTGCAGTTGGGTATGCCTCTGGGGCCAACGTCCTGACTTTC
>NA|TRBV3-1|TRBJ1-2|NA
CASSLYRDGYTF
TGTGCCAGCAGCCTGTACAGAGACGGCTACACCTTC
>few|TRBV15|TRBJ2-3|NA
CATSRVRGGDTQYF
TGTGCCACCAGCAGAGTGAGGGGGGGAGATACGCAGTATTTT
>NA|TRBV12-3/TRBV12-4|TRBJ2-5|NA
CASSLVLVSETQYF
TGTGCCAGCAGTTTAGTACTGGTTTCGGAGACCCAGTACTTC
>NA|TRBV29-1|TRBJ2-7|TRBD2
CSVTGTRTSGGAQEQYF
TGCAGCGTCACAGGGACTAGGACTAGCGGGGGGGCTCAAGAGCAGTACTTC
>few|TRBV14|TRBJ1-3|NA
CASRQGRGNTIYF
TGTGCCAGCAGACAGGGTAGAGGAAACACCATATATTTT
>NA|TRBV12-3/TRBV12-4|TRBJ2-1|TRBD2
CASSLLAGGNNNEQFF
TGTGCCAGCAGTTTGTTAGCGGGGGGGAACAACAATGAGCAGTTCTTC
>NA|TRBV27|TRBJ2-1|TRBD2
CASSPTSGRYYEQFF
TGTGCCAGCAGTCCCACTAGCGGGAGGTACTATGAGCAGTTCTTC
>NA|TRBV7-6|TRBJ2-1|NA
CASSLDGGDWNEQFF
TGTGCCAGCAGCTTAGACGGGGGTGATTGGAATGAGCAGTTCTTC
>NA|TRBV20-1|TRBJ2-5|TRBD1
CSALRQGETQYF
TGCAGTGCCCTCCGACAGGGGGAGACCCAGTACTTC
>NA|TRBV20-1|TRBJ2-1|TRBD2
CSASPLAGGPYNEQFF
TGCAGTGCTAGCCCGCTAGCGGGAGGGCCTTACAATGAGCAGTTCTTC
>NA|TRBV6-1|TRBJ2-3|TRBD1
CASRDRGLDTQYF
TGTGCCAGCCGGGACAGGGGTTTGGATACGCAGTATTTT
>many|TRBV27|TRBJ2-2|TRBD2
CASSLYASGSAGELFF
TGTGCCAGCAGTTTGTATGCTAGCGGGAGTGCCGGGGAGCTGTTTTTT
>few|TRBV20-1|TRBJ2-3|TRBD2
CSASGLAGGPGTDTQYF
TGCAGTGCTAGTGGGCTAGCGGGAGGGCCGGGCACAGATACGCAGTATTTT
>NA|TRBV20-1|TRBJ1-2|NA
CSASDGPHYGYTF
TGCAGTGCTTCGGACGGACCACACTATGGCTACACCTTC
>few|TRBV11-3|TRBJ2-1|TRBD2
CASSLASGLPYNEQFF
TGTGCCAGCAGCTTAGCCTCGGGACTACCGTACAATGAGCAGTTCTTC
>NA|TRBV7-9|TRBJ2-3|NA
CASSPHRVKAQYF
TGTGCCAGCAGCCCCCACAGGGTGAAGGCGCAGTATTTT
>NA|TRBV7-9|TRBJ2-5|TRBD2
CASFGTSGGRYQETQYF
TGTGCCAGCTTCGGGACTAGCGGGGGCCGGTACCAAGAGACCCAGTACTTC
>NA|TRBV20-1|TRBJ2-1|TRBD2
CSATLAGYNEQFF
TGCAGTGCCACCTTAGCGGGATACAATGAGCAGTTCTTC
>NA|TRBV12-3/TRBV12-4|TRBJ1-2|NA
CASSQNYRDGSYTF
TGTGCCAGCAGCCAAAATTACAGGGATGGTAGCTACACCTTC
>few|TRBV20-1|TRBJ2-1|NA
CSARDRGTREGEQFF
TGCAGTGCTAGAGATCGGGGTACCCGTGAGGGTGAGCAGTTCTTC
>NA|TRBV19|TRBJ2-3|TRBD1
CASSMRGQGADTQYF
TGTGCCAGTAGTATGAGAGGACAGGGTGCAGATACGCAGTATTTT
>few|TRBV5-1|TRBJ2-1|TRBD1
CASRPDRAVEQFF
TGCGCCAGCAGACCTGACAGGGCTGTTGAGCAGTTCTTC
>NA|TRBV7-9|TRBJ2-7|NA
CASSLDTRRATSYEQYF
TGTGCCAGCAGCTTAGATACGCGACGAGCGACCTCCTACGAGCAGTACTTC
>NA|TRBV10-3|TRBJ1-1|TRBD1
CAIGRQGDPNTEAFF
TGTGCCATCGGGAGACAGGGTGATCCGAACACTGAAGCTTTCTTT
>NA|TRBV12-3/TRBV12-4|TRBJ2-6|TRBD1
CASSPPQGALSGANVLTF
TGTGCCAGCAGCCCCCCACAGGGGGCCCTCTCTGGGGCCAACGTCCTGACTTTC
>many|TRBV6-4|TRBJ2-1|NA
CASSGSGENEQFF
TGTGCCAGCAGTGGGTCAGGGGAAAATGAGCAGTTCTTC
>once|TRBV9|TRBJ2-1|NA
CASSVVSAGIYNEQFF
TGTGCCAGCAGCGTAGTGTCTGCCGGAATTTACAATGAGCAGTTCTTC
>NA|TRBV20-1|TRBJ2-1|TRBD2
CSALLAGGLYEQFF
TGCAGTGCTTTACTAGCGGGAGGATTGTATGAGCAGTTCTTC
>once|TRBV7-2|TRBJ2-1|TRBD2
CASSRLAGGSHEQFF
TGTGCCAGCAGCCGCCTAGCGGGGGGGTCCCATGAGCAGTTCTTC
>NA|TRBV25-1|TRBJ2-1|TRBD1
CASSLMGQGKYNEQFF
TGTGCCAGCAGTCTAATGGGACAGGGGAAATACAATGAGCAGTTCTTC
>few|TRBV20-1|TRBJ2-7|NA
CSARDSQTFSWEQYF
TGCAGTGCTAGAGATTCGCAAACCTTCTCTTGGGAGCAGTACTTC
>NA|TRBV5-6|TRBJ2-1|TRBD2
CASYLAGLFYNEQFF
TGTGCCAGCTATCTAGCGGGACTATTCTACAATGAGCAGTTCTTC
>NA|TRBV12-5|TRBJ2-2|TRBD2
CASGTSSGGAGLFTGELFF
TGTGCTAGTGGTACCTCCAGCGGGGGCGCCGGCTTATTCACCGGGGAGCTGTTTTTT
>many|TRBV7-9|TRBJ1-2|NA
CASSTGGGNGYTF
TGTGCCAGCAGCACTGGTGGTGGCAATGGCTACACCTTC
>many|TRBV20-1|TRBJ1-6|NA
CSARDTANSPLHF
TGCAGTGCTAGAGATACAGCAAATTCACCCCTCCACTTT
>NA|TRBV4-2|TRBJ2-1|NA
CASSPRTLGYNEQFF
TGTGCCAGCAGCCCACGGACCCTGGGCTACAATGAGCAGTTCTTC
>NA|TRBV24-1|TRBJ2-2|NA
CATSGSGGRGELFF
TGTGCCACCAGTGGTTCCGGGGGGCGAGGGGAGCTGTTTTTT
>NA|TRBV20-1|TRBJ2-3|NA
CSARDPTRGDTQYF
TGCAGTGCTAGAGATCCGACTAGAGGAGATACGCAGTATTTT
>few|TRBV9|TRBJ2-5|TRBD1
CASSVPRDRGETQYF
TGTGCCAGCAGCGTACCCCGGGACAGGGGGGAGACCCAGTACTTC
>once|TRBV12-3/TRBV12-4|TRBJ2-1|NA
CASTFKGGGYNEQFF
TGTGCCAGCACCTTTAAGGGGGGGGGTTACAATGAGCAGTTCTTC
>NA|TRBV25-1|TRBJ2-4|NA
CASSGPDRKNIQYF
TGTGCCAGCAGTGGTCCGGACAGAAAAAACATTCAGTACTTC
>NA|TRBV7-2|TRBJ2-1|TRBD2
CASSLGAGGRDEQFF
TGTGCCAGCAGCTTAGGAGCGGGGGGCCGTGATGAGCAGTTCTTC